This T cell receptor (beta chain) is from a study of cytomegalovirus exposure and HLA in healthy donors. General observations from the study: Being productive about 87% or about 30% of the time was typical of most TCR beta V segments in an earlier analysis.

Amplification used 60 Vbeta primers and 13 Jbeta primers. Data came from immunoSEQ multiplex PCR; TCRdb stores just in-frame clones and leaves some out. This sample yields 100,000 to 150,000 clones, of which 74% are seen a single time; around 3.9% belongs to the top ten. This clone has a handful of counts. The target antigen is unknown. The receptor's source is a woman aged 45-60 years in good health and CMV-seropositive. Source material: PBMCs.

CDR3 bases: TGTGCCAGCAGCTTACAACAGGGGCCGGGAACTGAAGCTTTCTTT. Protein: CASSLQQGPGTEAFF. The J gene is TRBJ1-1, the V gene TRBV7-6, with 7 bases lining up with TRBD1. V lost 2 bases and J lost 5; bases outside the gene matches: 8. Germline values: CDR1 SGHVS, CDR2 FNYEAQ. The CDR3 consists of 15 residues.